The rows below give T cell receptor beta chains drawn from one sample of a study of T cell responses to AZD1222 COVID-19 vaccine. Clones were read by immunoSEQ multiplex PCR, and TCRdb kept only the in-frame ones, dropping some. The data show tens of thousands of clones, about 90% seen once. The sequencing here drew on peripheral blood, taken on day 0 of MenACWY control vaccination. Source of these receptors: an adult in good health. Each CDR3 is given with its conserved first and last residue. Fields, in order: D gene, J gene, clone size, V gene, CDR3 protein, CDR3 DNA. D genes are given only for firm matches. Rows give clone size only sometimes, using once, few, many, or a class for an expanded clone.

>TRBD2|TRBJ2-2|NA|TRBV7-8
CASSIGLASAGELFF
TGTGCCAGCAGCATCGGACTAGCGTCAGCCGGGGAGCTGTTTTTT
>NA|TRBJ1-4|once|TRBV6-6
CASSYSGPPNEKLFF
TGTGCCAGCAGTTACTCCGGGCCTCCTAATGAAAAACTGTTTTTT
>TRBD1|TRBJ1-2|NA|TRBV28
CASSRQGPTYGYTF
TGTGCCAGCAGCCGACAGGGGCCGACCTATGGCTACACCTTC
>NA|TRBJ2-7|NA|TRBV6-2/TRBV6-3
CASSYSPPDYAYEQYF
TGTGCCAGCAGTTACTCGCCCCCGGACTACGCCTACGAGCAGTACTTC
>NA|TRBJ2-1|once|TRBV27
CASAFRGLSYNEQFF
TGTGCCAGCGCGTTCCGCGGCCTTTCCTACAATGAGCAGTTCTTC
>TRBD1|TRBJ1-1|NA|TRBV18
CASSATGTDTEAFF
TGTGCCAGCTCGGCGACAGGGACGGACACTGAAGCTTTCTTT
>TRBD1|TRBJ2-3|NA|TRBV5-6
CASSYDRADTQYF
TGTGCCAGCAGCTATGACAGGGCGGATACGCAGTATTTT
>TRBD2|TRBJ2-2|NA|TRBV5-1
CASSFGAGGGTGELFF
TGCGCCAGCAGCTTTGGAGCGGGAGGCGGGACCGGGGAGCTGTTTTTT
>TRBD1|TRBJ1-5|once|TRBV29-1
CSVFRDRDPYSNQPQHF
TGCAGCGTTTTCCGGGACAGGGATCCCTATAGCAATCAGCCCCAGCATTTT
>NA|TRBJ1-2|NA|TRBV7-9
CASSSTHEPVYGYTF
TGTGCCAGCAGCTCCACCCACGAGCCAGTCTATGGCTACACCTTC
>NA|TRBJ1-1|NA|TRBV6-2/TRBV6-3
CASSYSRVNTEAFF
TGTGCCAGCAGTTACTCGAGAGTGAACACTGAAGCTTTCTTT
>NA|TRBJ1-5|NA|TRBV19
CASTQTGHQPQHF
TGTGCCAGTACGCAAACAGGGCATCAGCCCCAGCATTTT
>NA|TRBJ2-7|NA|TRBV6-5
CASMGAASYEQYF
TGTGCCAGCATGGGAGCAGCCTCCTACGAGCAGTACTTC
>TRBD1|TRBJ2-7|NA|TRBV5-1
CASQTGQFEGEQYF
TGCGCCAGCCAGACGGGACAGTTTGAAGGGGAGCAGTACTTC
>NA|TRBJ2-1|NA|TRBV6-1
CASSERVQDNEQFF
TGTGCCAGCAGTGAAAGGGTACAGGACAATGAGCAGTTCTTC
>TRBD2|TRBJ2-7|NA|TRBV5-1
CASSLGGGFYEQYF
TGCGCCAGCAGCTTAGGCGGGGGGTTCTACGAGCAGTACTTC
>NA|TRBJ1-1|once|TRBV19
CASSIDRGFAEAFF
TGTGCCAGTAGTATAGATCGAGGTTTCGCTGAAGCTTTCTTT
>TRBD1|TRBJ1-1|NA|TRBV18
CASSSDRAMNTEAFF
TGTGCCAGCTCATCCGACAGGGCAATGAACACTGAAGCTTTCTTT
>NA|TRBJ1-3|NA|TRBV5-1
CASSPGGEGNTIYF
TGCGCCAGCAGCCCCGGGGGAGAAGGAAACACCATATATTTT
>NA|TRBJ2-6|NA|TRBV7-6
CASSLSNGMGSGANVLTF
TGTGCCAGCAGCTTAAGTAACGGGATGGGCTCTGGGGCCAACGTCCTGACTTTC
>NA|TRBJ2-2|NA|TRBV4-2
CASSQLQGLGRTGELFF
TGTGCCAGCAGCCAACTCCAGGGGCTTGGGAGGACCGGGGAGCTGTTTTTT
>TRBD1|TRBJ1-2|once|TRBV7-2
CASSTSRTGLGGYTF
TGTGCCAGCAGCACCTCCCGGACAGGGCTGGGGGGCTACACCTTC
>NA|TRBJ1-6|NA|TRBV19
CASLPSGDSYNSPLHF
TGTGCCAGTCTGCCATCGGGGGACTCCTATAATTCACCCCTCCACTTT
>NA|TRBJ2-5|NA|TRBV5-1
CASSLAAGGETQYF
TGCGCCAGCAGCTTGGCAGCGGGCGGAGAGACCCAGTACTTC
>NA|TRBJ1-2|NA|TRBV6-5
CASRSLGATGYTF
TGTGCCAGCAGGAGCCTGGGGGCGACTGGCTACACCTTC
>TRBD1|TRBJ1-4|NA|TRBV3-1/TRBV3-2
CASSRDSRNEKLFF
TGTGCCAGCAGTAGGGACAGTAGAAATGAAAAACTGTTTTTT
>NA|TRBJ1-2|NA|TRBV3-1/TRBV3-2
CASSQVQGSNYGYTF
TGTGCCAGCAGCCAAGTCCAGGGCTCTAACTATGGCTACACCTTC
>TRBD1|TRBJ1-1|NA|TRBV28
CASSRTGAGYEAFF
TGTGCCAGCAGTAGGACAGGGGCCGGCTATGAAGCTTTCTTT
>NA|TRBJ2-1|NA|TRBV24-1
CATSETYSYNEQFF
TGTGCCACCAGTGAAACCTACTCCTACAATGAGCAGTTCTTC
>NA|TRBJ2-1|NA|TRBV7-9
CASSRRGSTLDEQFF
TGTGCCAGCAGCCGGCGGGGATCCACGCTGGATGAGCAGTTCTTC
>NA|TRBJ1-3|NA|TRBV28
CASRNGGSGNTIYF
TGTGCCAGCAGAAACGGGGGGTCTGGAAACACCATATATTTT
>NA|TRBJ1-1|NA|TRBV5-1
CASSLVGSTEAFF
TGCGCCAGCAGCTTGGTGGGGAGCACTGAAGCTTTCTTT
>NA|TRBJ2-3|NA|TRBV20-1
CSAGDSDTQYF
TGCAGTGCTGGGGACTCAGATACGCAGTATTTT
>TRBD1|TRBJ2-3|NA|TRBV18
CASSTGQGEDTQYF
TGTGCCAGCTCAACAGGACAGGGGGAAGATACGCAGTATTTT
>NA|TRBJ1-2|NA|TRBV6-5
CASSYSFDPYGYTF
TGTGCCAGCAGTTACTCGTTTGATCCTTATGGCTACACCTTC
>NA|TRBJ1-3|NA|TRBV5-5
CASSLLDSGNTIYF
TGTGCCAGCAGCTTGCTAGACTCTGGAAACACCATATATTTT
>TRBD1|TRBJ1-2|once|TRBV15
CATSQDRVRYTF
TGTGCCACCAGCCAGGACAGGGTACGCTACACCTTC
>NA|TRBJ2-1|NA|TRBV28
CASSRPSDSYNEQFF
TGTGCCAGCAGTCGACCTAGCGACTCCTACAATGAGCAGTTCTTC
>TRBD1|TRBJ1-1|NA|TRBV4-2
CASSHTSGTGVNTEAFF
TGTGCCAGCAGCCATACTTCCGGGACAGGGGTGAACACTGAAGCTTTCTTT
>NA|TRBJ2-7|NA|TRBV5-1
CASSLNGDPYEQYF
TGCGCCAGCAGCTTGAACGGAGACCCCTACGAGCAGTACTTC
>TRBD1|TRBJ2-6|NA|TRBV6-2/TRBV6-3
CASSMDRTGSSGANVLTF
TGTGCCAGCAGCATGGACCGGACAGGGTCTTCTGGGGCCAACGTCCTGACTTTC
>TRBD2|TRBJ2-5|NA|TRBV5-1
CASSSSGGAETQYF
TGCGCCAGCAGCTCCAGCGGGGGGGCTGAGACCCAGTACTTC
>TRBD1|TRBJ2-5|NA|TRBV6-5
CASSRETGYTETQYF
TGTGCCAGCAGTCGAGAGACAGGGTATACAGAGACCCAGTACTTC
>NA|TRBJ1-5|NA|TRBV10-3
CAISGGDPRNQPQHF
TGTGCCATCAGTGGCGGGGACCCACGCAATCAGCCCCAGCATTTT
>TRBD2|TRBJ2-5|once|TRBV5-1
CASSLTSGGVETQYF
TGCGCCAGCAGCTTGACTAGCGGGGGGGTGGAGACCCAGTACTTC
>NA|TRBJ2-2|NA|TRBV11-2
CASSLAVTGRNTGELFF
TGTGCCAGCAGCTTAGCGGTTACGGGAAGGAACACCGGGGAGCTGTTTTTT
>NA|TRBJ2-5|few|TRBV3-1/TRBV3-2
CASSQAGVGIEETQYF
TGTGCCAGCAGCCAAGCCGGGGTCGGTATAGAAGAGACCCAGTACTTC
>TRBD2|TRBJ2-1|few|TRBV5-1
CASTPEPAGGLGQFF
TGCGCCAGCACCCCAGAACCAGCGGGAGGGCTGGGGCAGTTCTTC
>NA|TRBJ2-4|NA|TRBV2
CASSEMEQGQNIQYF
TGTGCCAGCAGTGAAATGGAACAGGGCCAAAACATTCAGTACTTC
>TRBD1|TRBJ2-7|once|TRBV11-2
CASSLEDRGPYEQYF
TGTGCCAGCAGCTTAGAGGATAGGGGGCCCTACGAGCAGTACTTC
>NA|TRBJ2-1|NA|TRBV15
CATSRETTRGINEQFF
TGTGCCACCAGCAGAGAGACGACAAGGGGAATCAATGAGCAGTTCTTC
>NA|TRBJ1-4|NA|TRBV2
CATQWAPWEKLFF
TGTGCCACCCAGTGGGCCCCTTGGGAAAAACTGTTTTTT
>NA|TRBJ2-2|NA|TRBV7-9
CASSFGGTGELFF
TGTGCCAGCAGCTTCGGGGGCACCGGGGAGCTGTTTTTT
>TRBD2|TRBJ2-1|NA|TRBV10-1
CASSPGTSGNNEQFF
TGCGCCAGCAGTCCCGGGACTAGCGGGAACAATGAGCAGTTCTTC
>TRBD1|TRBJ1-6|NA|TRBV25-1
CASRKLGTGDTPLHF
TGTGCCAGCCGAAAACTCGGGACAGGGGACACACCCCTCCACTTT
>NA|TRBJ2-7|once|TRBV20-1
CSVMRAGEQYF
TGCAGTGTAATGCGGGCGGGGGAGCAGTACTTC
>NA|TRBJ2-7|NA|TRBV29-1
CSVGSRASTYEQYF
TGCAGCGTTGGTAGCAGGGCATCCACCTACGAGCAGTACTTC
>NA|TRBJ1-1|NA|TRBV24-1
CATSTGRLNTEAFF
TGTGCCACCAGTACCGGGCGCTTGAACACTGAAGCTTTCTTT